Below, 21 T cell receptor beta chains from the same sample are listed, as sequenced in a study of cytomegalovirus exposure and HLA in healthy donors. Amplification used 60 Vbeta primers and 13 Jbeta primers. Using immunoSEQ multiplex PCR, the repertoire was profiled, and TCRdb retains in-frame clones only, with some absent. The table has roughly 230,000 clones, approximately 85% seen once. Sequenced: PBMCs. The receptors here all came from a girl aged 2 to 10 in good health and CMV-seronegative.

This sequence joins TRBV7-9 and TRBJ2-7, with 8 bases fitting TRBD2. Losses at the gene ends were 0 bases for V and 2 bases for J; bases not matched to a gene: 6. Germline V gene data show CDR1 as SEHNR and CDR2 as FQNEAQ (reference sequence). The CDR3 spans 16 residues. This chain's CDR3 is CASSLARGVLAYEQYF. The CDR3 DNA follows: TGTGCCAGCAGCTTAGCGCGGGGGGTGTTGGCCTACGAGCAGTACTTC. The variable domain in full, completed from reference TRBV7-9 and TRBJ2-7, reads DTGVSQNPRHKITKRGQNVTFRCDPISEHNRLYWYRQTLGQGPEFLTYFQNEAQLEKSRLLSDRFSAERPKGSFSTLEIQRTEQGDSAMYLCASSLARGVLAYEQYFGPGTRLTVT.

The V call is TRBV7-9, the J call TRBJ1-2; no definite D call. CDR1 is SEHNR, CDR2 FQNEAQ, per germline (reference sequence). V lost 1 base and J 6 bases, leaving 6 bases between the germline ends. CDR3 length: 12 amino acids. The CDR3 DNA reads TGTGCCAGCAGCTTAGTTACGGATGGCTACACCTTC. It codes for CASSLVTDGYTF.

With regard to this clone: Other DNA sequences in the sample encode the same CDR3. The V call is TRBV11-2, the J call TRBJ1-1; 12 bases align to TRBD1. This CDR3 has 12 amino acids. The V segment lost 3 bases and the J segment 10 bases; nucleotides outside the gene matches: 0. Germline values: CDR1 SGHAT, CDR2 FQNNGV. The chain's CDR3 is CASSLGQGAAFF. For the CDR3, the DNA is TGTGCCAGCAGCTTGGGACAGGGGGCAGCTTTCTTT. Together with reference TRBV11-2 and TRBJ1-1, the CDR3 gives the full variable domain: EAGVAQSPRYKIIEKRQSVAFWCNPISGHATLYWYQQILGQGPKLLIQFQNNGVVDDSQLPKDRFSAERLKGVDSTLKIQPAKLEDSAVYLCASSLGQGAAFFGQGTRLTVV.

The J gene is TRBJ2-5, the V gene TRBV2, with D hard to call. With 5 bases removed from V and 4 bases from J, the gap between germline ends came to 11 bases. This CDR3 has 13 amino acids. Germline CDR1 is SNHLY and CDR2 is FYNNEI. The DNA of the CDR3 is TGTGCCAGCAGTCGTAGTGTAGTAGAGACCCAGTACTTC. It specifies CASSRSVVETQYF.

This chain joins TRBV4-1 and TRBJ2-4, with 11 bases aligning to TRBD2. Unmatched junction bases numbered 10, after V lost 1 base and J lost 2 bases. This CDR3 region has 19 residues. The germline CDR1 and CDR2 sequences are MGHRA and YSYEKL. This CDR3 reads CASSQVRLAGSGTKNIQYF. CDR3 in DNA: TGCGCCAGCAGCCAAGTGAGACTAGCGGGATCGGGGACCAAAAACATTCAGTACTTC.

CDR3 loop: CSVPGQGAYEQYF. Here the CDR3 DNA reads TGCAGCGTCCCGGGACAGGGGGCCTACGAGCAGTACTTC. The rearrangement joins TRBV29-1 to TRBJ2-7, with 11 bases matching TRBD1. J lost 2 bases, V lost 6 bases, and 3 bases had no gene match. The germline gives CDR1 SQVTM, CDR2 ANQGSEA. The CDR3 sequence is 13 residues long.

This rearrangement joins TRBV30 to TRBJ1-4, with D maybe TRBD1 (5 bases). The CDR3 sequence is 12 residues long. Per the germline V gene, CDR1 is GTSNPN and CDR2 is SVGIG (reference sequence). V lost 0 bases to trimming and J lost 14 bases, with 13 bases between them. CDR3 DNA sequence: TGTGCCTGGAGTGTGGGAGGGGAGGTTCTGTTTTTT. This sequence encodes CAWSVGGEVLFF.

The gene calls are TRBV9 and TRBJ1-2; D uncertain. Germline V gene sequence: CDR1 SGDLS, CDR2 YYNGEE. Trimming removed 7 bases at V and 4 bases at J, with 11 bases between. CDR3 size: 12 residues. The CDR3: CASESRTYGYTF. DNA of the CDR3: TGTGCCAGCGAGTCCCGTACCTATGGCTACACCTTC.

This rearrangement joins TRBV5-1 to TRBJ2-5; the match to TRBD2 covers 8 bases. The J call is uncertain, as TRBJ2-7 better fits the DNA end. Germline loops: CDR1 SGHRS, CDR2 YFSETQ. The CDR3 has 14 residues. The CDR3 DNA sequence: TGCGCCAGCAGCTTAGGACTAGCCCCCTACGAGCAGTACTTC. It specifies CASSLGLAPYEQYF.

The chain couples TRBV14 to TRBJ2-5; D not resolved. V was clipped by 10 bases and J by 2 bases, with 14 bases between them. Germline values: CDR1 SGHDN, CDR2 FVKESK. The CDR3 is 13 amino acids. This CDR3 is CATLLLGQETQYF. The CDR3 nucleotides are TGTGCCACCCTCCTACTCGGTCAAGAGACCCAGTACTTC.

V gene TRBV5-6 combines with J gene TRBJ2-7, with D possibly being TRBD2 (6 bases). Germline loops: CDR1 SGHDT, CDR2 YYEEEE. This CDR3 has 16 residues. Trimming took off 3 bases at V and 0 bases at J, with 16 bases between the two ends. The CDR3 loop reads CASSWYGTESSYEQYF. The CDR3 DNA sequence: TGTGCCAGCAGCTGGTACGGGACTGAGAGCTCCTACGAGCAGTACTTC.

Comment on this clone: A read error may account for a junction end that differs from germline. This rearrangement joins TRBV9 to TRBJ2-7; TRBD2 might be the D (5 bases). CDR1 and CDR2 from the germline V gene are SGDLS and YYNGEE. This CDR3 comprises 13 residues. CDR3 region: CASSAGDYYGQYF. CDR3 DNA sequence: TGTGCCAGCAGCGCCGGCGACTACTACGGGCAGTACTTC.

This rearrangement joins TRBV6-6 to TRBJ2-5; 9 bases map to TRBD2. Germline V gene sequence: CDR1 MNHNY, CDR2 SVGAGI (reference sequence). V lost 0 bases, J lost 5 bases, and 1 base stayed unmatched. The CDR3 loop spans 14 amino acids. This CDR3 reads CASSYSSGRETQYF. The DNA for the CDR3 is TGTGCCAGCAGTTACTCGAGCGGGAGGGAGACCCAGTACTTC.

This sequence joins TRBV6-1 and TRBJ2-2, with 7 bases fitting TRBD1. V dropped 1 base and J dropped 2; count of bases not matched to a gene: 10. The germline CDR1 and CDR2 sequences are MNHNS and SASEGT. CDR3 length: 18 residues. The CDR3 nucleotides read TGTGCCAGCAGTGAAGAGGGTTACAGGGGACACAACACCGGGGAGCTGTTTTTT. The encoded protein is CASSEEGYRGHNTGELFF.

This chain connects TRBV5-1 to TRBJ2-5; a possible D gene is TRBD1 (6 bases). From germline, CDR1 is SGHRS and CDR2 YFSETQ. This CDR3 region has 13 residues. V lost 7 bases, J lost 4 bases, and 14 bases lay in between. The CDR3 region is CASGRGRGETQYF. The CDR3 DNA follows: TGCGCCAGCGGAAGGGGCAGGGGAGAGACCCAGTACTTC.

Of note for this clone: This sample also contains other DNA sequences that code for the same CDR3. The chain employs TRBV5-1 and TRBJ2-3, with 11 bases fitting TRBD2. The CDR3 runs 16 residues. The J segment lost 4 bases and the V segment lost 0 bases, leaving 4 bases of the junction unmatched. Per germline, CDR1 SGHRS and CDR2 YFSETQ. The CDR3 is CASSLGGSGGADTQYF. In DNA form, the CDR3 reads TGCGCCAGCAGCTTGGGCGGTAGCGGGGGGGCAGATACGCAGTATTTT.

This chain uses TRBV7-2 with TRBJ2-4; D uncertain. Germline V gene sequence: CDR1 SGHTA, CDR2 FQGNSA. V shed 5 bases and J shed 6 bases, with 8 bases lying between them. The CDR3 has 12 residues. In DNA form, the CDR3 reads TGTGCCAGCAGCGAGTACGGAAACATTCAGTACTTC. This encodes CASSEYGNIQYF.

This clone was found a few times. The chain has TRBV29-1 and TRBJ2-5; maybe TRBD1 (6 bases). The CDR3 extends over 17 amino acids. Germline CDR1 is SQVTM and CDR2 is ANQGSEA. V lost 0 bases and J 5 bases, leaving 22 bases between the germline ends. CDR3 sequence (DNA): TGCAGCGTTGAAGATCGGGTGGGACACACTATAGGGGAGACCCAGTACTTC. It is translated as CSVEDRVGHTIGETQYF.

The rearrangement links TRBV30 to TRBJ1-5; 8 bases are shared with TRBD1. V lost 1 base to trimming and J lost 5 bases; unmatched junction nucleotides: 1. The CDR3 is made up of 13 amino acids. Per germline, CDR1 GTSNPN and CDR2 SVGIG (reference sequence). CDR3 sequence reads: CAWSGQGYQPQHF. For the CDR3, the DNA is TGTGCCTGGAGTGGACAGGGGTATCAGCCCCAGCATTTT.

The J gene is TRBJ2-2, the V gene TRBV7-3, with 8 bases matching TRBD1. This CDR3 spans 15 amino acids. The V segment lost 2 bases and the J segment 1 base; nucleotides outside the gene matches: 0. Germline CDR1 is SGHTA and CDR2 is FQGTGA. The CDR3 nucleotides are TGTGCCAGCAGCTTAGACAGGGGGAACACCGGGGAGCTGTTTTTT. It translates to CASSLDRGNTGELFF.

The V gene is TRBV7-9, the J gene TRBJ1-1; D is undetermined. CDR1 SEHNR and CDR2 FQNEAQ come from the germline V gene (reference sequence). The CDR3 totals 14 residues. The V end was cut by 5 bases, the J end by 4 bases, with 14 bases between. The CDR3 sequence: CASSPRPRGTEAFF. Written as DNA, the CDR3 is TGTGCCAGCAGCCCCAGACCGAGAGGCACTGAAGCTTTCTTT.